This TCR beta chain was identified in a study of OX40 agonist ivuxolimab in advanced cancers. Describing the broader study: Ivuxolimab was a fully human IgG2 agonistic monoclonal antibody targeting the costimulatory receptor OX40 (CD134). Patients were allowed to have had prior anti-PD-1, anti-PD-L1 or anti-CTLA-4 therapy, and approximately 41% of the dose-escalation patients had previously received checkpoint inhibitors. Among the roughly 52 dose-escalation patients, 19 had hepatocellular carcinoma, roughly 15 melanoma, 9 renal cell carcinoma and 9 head and neck cancer. Three dose-escalation patients achieved partial responses, one with hepatocellular carcinoma and two with cutaneous melanoma. The paper describes the monotherapy dose-escalation part (N = 52 patients) of the phase I trial of ivuxolimab. Intravenous ivuxolimab was administered to patients every 2 weeks at six dose levels: 0.01, 0.1, 0.3, 1.5, 3 and 10 mg/kg. A male proportion of around 81% and a mean age of approximately 55 years, ranging from about 23 to 79, were recorded for the dose-escalation cohort. Peripheral TCRbeta sequencing aimed to test whether ivuxolimab altered TCR sequence diversity and caused clonal T-cell expansion. What the work shows at the level of the full study, not this receptor alone: After ivuxolimab, more expanded clones were found on average in CD8+ T cells than in CD4+ T cells. In partial responders in the 0.1-3.0 mg/kg groups, normalized peripheral clonal expansion was found to be among the lowest, especially among CD8+ T cells. At doses from 0.1 to 3.0 mg/kg, clonal expansion was seen in both CD4+ and CD8+ blood T cells between baseline and week 6. Which antigens the clonally expanded peripheral T cells were specific for was not determined. Low levels of normalized T-cell clonal expansion were also seen in some nonresponding patients.

With respect to this clone: It has no known antigen specificity. Nothing much larger sits one base from this clone, and base qualities are not available.

To sequence the TCRbeta CDR3 region, genomic DNA was isolated from the sorted cells. The immunoSEQ Assay was used to sequence the TCRbeta CDR3 regions. This immuneACCESS table, as held by TCRdb, lists in-frame sequences with V and J called but not all clones. Of the missing ones, under half trace to an unresolved V gene in checked studies; the others have no known cause. The sample table shows about 120,000 clones, and 75% to 90% are seen once. The ten largest make up around 0.57% of the sample. The trial excluded patients who had a history of autoimmune disease or were on systemic immunosuppression. Peripheral blood for TCR sequencing was drawn from every dose cohort at baseline, at cycle 4 day 1 and at cycle 7 day 1. The samples were taken from a phase I, first-in-human, multicenter, open-label dose-escalation trial of ivuxolimab. The trial enrolled adults with locally advanced or metastatic head and neck squamous cell, hepatocellular, melanoma or renal cell carcinoma. CD4+ and CD8+ T cells were sorted separately from peripheral blood before TCR sequencing.

V has 3 bases trimmed and J has 9 bases trimmed; junction bases matching no gene number 4. The CDR1 and CDR2 encoded by the germline V gene (reference sequence) are SEHNR and FQNEAQ. The CDR3 measures 14 amino acids from cysteine to phenylalanine. Only the CDR3 DNA is retained, 42 bases long and in frame from the first base. This TCR derives from an adult with an advanced solid tumor such as melanoma, head and neck, liver or kidney cancer. The V gene is TRBV7-9 and the J gene is TRBJ1-6, and TRBD1 matches 8 of the central bases. The sample in question was CD4+ or CD8+ T cells sorted from blood, obtained in a trial of the OX40 agonist ivuxolimab. The sequence in DNA is TGTGCCAGCAGCTTGAGCCAGGGGGCTTCACCCCTCCACTTT. This codes for CASSLSQGASPLHF.